The sample holds a few counts of the clone carrying this TCR beta chain. Its specificity is unknown. These data are taken from a study of beta chain features in type 1 diabetes. Every isolated RNA sample was fully reverse transcribed, so sequencing captured expressed TCRB transcripts. The table came from immunoSEQ multiplex PCR; TCRdb's copy has only in-frame clones and leaves some out. The table shows around 400,000 clones, with more than 13% occurring only once. The V gene lost 3 bases and the J gene lost 2 bases, with 14 bases spanning the gap. The CDR3 consists of 15 residues. Germline CDR1 is GTSNPN and CDR2 is SVGIG (reference sequence). Study-wide points: Within patients, naive, central memory and Treg TCRB repertoires seemed more similar than within healthy donors.

The origin of this receptor is a young woman in good health. Sequencing used naive CD4+ T cells from blood. The chain combines TRBV30 with TRBJ1-5; a possible D gene is TRBD1 (5 bases). The CDR3 is CAWSPTGMGNQPQHF. The CDR3 DNA sequence: TGTGCCTGGAGCCCTACAGGTATGGGCAATCAGCCCCAGCATTTT.